A single sample is the source of the 10 T cell receptor beta chains below, sequenced in a study of monozygotic twins with inflammatory bowel disease. TCRdb re-called the 5' RACE reads and catalogs CDR3 proteins one per entry, DNA excluded. This repertoire includes fewer than 400,000 distinct CDR3 sequences. Sequencing input: blood. Receptors originate from a human donor with ulcerative colitis or Crohn's disease, or a healthy co-twin of an affected twin (not recorded which).

This chain's CDR3 is CSVEVGELEAFF. The chain uses TRBV29-1 and TRBJ1-1. The germline V gene encodes CDR1 SQVTM and CDR2 ANQGSEA. This CDR3 region has 12 residues.

The genes are TRBV12-3 or TRBV12-4 and TRBJ2-1; the TCRdb D gene call, TRBD2, has no DNA to confirm it. This CDR3 has 16 residues. The CDR3 loop is CASSNRTNQLRDEQFF.

This chain links TRBV19 with TRBJ2-1; checking the TCRdb D call of TRBD1 is not possible without DNA. From germline, CDR1 is LNHDA and CDR2 SQIVND (reference sequence). The CDR3 extends over 17 amino acids. The CDR3 here is CASSADRFSRSYNEQFF.

CDR3 residues: CASSHTAVDEQYF. The rearrangement joins TRBV4-3 to TRBJ2-7. Germline CDR1 is LGHNA and CDR2 is YSLEER. The CDR3 sequence is 13 residues long.

The chain carries TRBV6-1 and TRBJ2-2; TCRdb names TRBD1, which stays unverified in the absence of DNA. Germline V gene sequence: CDR1 MNHNS, CDR2 SASEGT. This CDR3 spans 19 amino acids. This chain's CDR3 is CASRPQPGQGGRITGELFF.

The genes are TRBV12-3 or TRBV12-4 and TRBJ2-7. CDR3 length: 16 amino acids. CDR3 residues: CASSLKGSGGSYEQYF.

This sequence joins TRBV6-6 and TRBJ2-3. Germline V gene data show CDR1 as MNHNY and CDR2 as SVGAGI (reference sequence). This CDR3 is 13 amino acids long. CDR3 residues: CASSYSVTDTQYF.

This chain links TRBV5-4 with TRBJ2-1. CDR1 SGHNT and CDR2 YYREEE come from the germline V gene (reference sequence). The CDR3 length is 14 residues. The chain's CDR3 is CASSLIGNYNEQFF.

This chain uses TRBV20-1 with TRBJ2-3; TCRdb calls TRBD1, which cannot be checked without DNA. CDR1 and CDR2 (germline): DFQATT, SNEGSKA (reference sequence). This CDR3 contains 18 residues. CDR3 residues: CSARKSGEIPWRPDTQYF.

V gene TRBV6-5 combines with J gene TRBJ1-2. Germline assignment: CDR1 MNHEY and CDR2 SVGAGI. This CDR3 contains 13 residues. The CDR3 sequence is CASSYKGRDGYTF.